These T cell receptor beta chains were read from a single sample in a study of CD8+CD57+ T cells in acquired aplastic anemia. TCRdb passed the reads through MiXCR, listing each CDR3 protein once. The sample has a few hundred thousand distinct CDR3 sequences; roughly 35% are singletons. The sequenced sample consisted of sorted CD4+, CD8+, or CD8+CD57+ T cells (not recorded which) from PBMCs. The receptors here all came from a human donor in good health, serving as a control. The CDR3 runs from the conserved cysteine through the conserved F or W. The D gene is left open where the match is weak. For some rows the clone size is stated as once, few or many, or as a class when expanded; others skip it.

J gene: TRBJ2-5; D gene: .; V gene: TRBV24-1; clone size: .; CDR3 DNA: TGTGCCACCAGTGATAACCCCAGGGTAGGGGTAGGGGAGACCCAGTACTTC; CDR3 protein: CATSDNPRVGVGETQYF
J gene: TRBJ2-7; D gene: .; V gene: TRBV7-2; clone size: many; CDR3 DNA: TGTGCCAGCAGCTTAGGAGGGTCCCACGAGCAGTACTTC; CDR3 protein: CASSLGGSHEQYF
J gene: TRBJ1-1; D gene: .; V gene: TRBV7-2; clone size: .; CDR3 DNA: TGTGCCAGCAGCCCCAGAACAGGGTACGGAACTGAAGCTTTCTTT; CDR3 protein: CASSPRTGYGTEAFF
J gene: TRBJ2-7; D gene: TRBD2; V gene: TRBV11-2; clone size: .; CDR3 DNA: TGTGCCAGCAGCTTTGTAGCGGGGGCCCAGAGCTCCTACGAGCAGTACTTC; CDR3 protein: CASSFVAGAQSSYEQYF
J gene: TRBJ1-1; D gene: .; V gene: TRBV9; clone size: many; CDR3 DNA: TGTGCCAGCAGCCCGGAACGAAGGGGAAGGACTGAAGCTTTCTTT; CDR3 protein: CASSPERRGRTEAFF
J gene: TRBJ2-3; D gene: .; V gene: TRBV7-9; clone size: .; CDR3 DNA: TGTGCCAGCAGCCTAGACTACAGGGATACGCAGTATTTT; CDR3 protein: CASSLDYRDTQYF
J gene: TRBJ1-2; D gene: .; V gene: TRBV6-5; clone size: .; CDR3 DNA: TGTGCCAGCAGTTACTCGGGGGGGGCGCGGGGCCACACCTTC; CDR3 protein: CASSYSGGARGHTF
J gene: TRBJ1-2; D gene: TRBD1; V gene: TRBV19; clone size: .; CDR3 DNA: TGTGCCAGTAGTAGCGGACAGGCCAACTATGGCTACACCTTC; CDR3 protein: CASSSGQANYGYTF
J gene: TRBJ2-1; D gene: TRBD2; V gene: TRBV12-3/TRBV12-4; clone size: .; CDR3 DNA: TGTACCTCTAGCGGAAATGAGCAGTTCTTC; CDR3 protein: CTSSGNEQFF
J gene: TRBJ1-6; D gene: .; V gene: TRBV7-2; clone size: many; CDR3 DNA: TGTGCCAGCAGCTTAGCTCCAACAGGGTGGAATTCACCCCTCCACTTT; CDR3 protein: CASSLAPTGWNSPLHF
J gene: TRBJ2-4; D gene: .; V gene: TRBV11-1; clone size: .; CDR3 DNA: TGTGCCAGCAGCTTAGCACGAGGACAGACCAAAAGCATTCAGTACTTC; CDR3 protein: CASSLARGQTKSIQYF
J gene: TRBJ2-3; D gene: .; V gene: TRBV19; clone size: .; CDR3 DNA: TGTGCCAGTAGTATTCCCGGGGCTACATGGGGCACAGATACGCAGTATTTT; CDR3 protein: CASSIPGATWGTDTQYF
J gene: TRBJ2-1; D gene: .; V gene: TRBV5-1; clone size: once; CDR3 DNA: TGCGCCAGCAGCTTTACTCCGGGACCGCCGATGCAGTTCTTC; CDR3 protein: CASSFTPGPPMQFF
J gene: TRBJ2-5; D gene: .; V gene: TRBV19; clone size: many; CDR3 DNA: TGTGCCAGTAGTCCCTCCAGGGCGGAGACCCAGTACTTC; CDR3 protein: CASSPSRAETQYF
J gene: TRBJ2-3; D gene: .; V gene: TRBV29-1; clone size: many; CDR3 DNA: TGCAGCGTTGAAGGACCGAACACAGATACGCAGTATTTT; CDR3 protein: CSVEGPNTDTQYF
J gene: TRBJ2-2; D gene: .; V gene: TRBV2; clone size: many; CDR3 DNA: TGTGCCAGCAGAATATTGGACACCGGGGAGCTGTTTTTT; CDR3 protein: CASRILDTGELFF
J gene: TRBJ2-1; D gene: .; V gene: TRBV4-2; clone size: .; CDR3 DNA: TGTGCCAGCAGGCTCATTGGGACCGGGAGTGACAATGAGCAGTTCTTC; CDR3 protein: CASRLIGTGSDNEQFF
J gene: TRBJ1-6; D gene: .; V gene: TRBV3-1; clone size: many; CDR3 DNA: TGTGCCAGCAGCCCAAGCCAGGGCGGATCACCCCTCCACTTT; CDR3 protein: CASSPSQGGSPLHF
J gene: TRBJ2-3; D gene: .; V gene: TRBV30; clone size: few; CDR3 DNA: TGTGCCTTGGGATCCACTGTGGTAGATACGCAGTATTTT; CDR3 protein: CALGSTVVDTQYF
J gene: TRBJ2-1; D gene: TRBD1; V gene: TRBV29-1; clone size: .; CDR3 DNA: TGCAGCGTTGAAGGTCGACCGGGACAGGGGTTGGATGAGCAGTTCTTC; CDR3 protein: CSVEGRPGQGLDEQFF
J gene: TRBJ1-2; D gene: .; V gene: TRBV7-9; clone size: many; CDR3 DNA: TGTGCCAGCAGCCGCGGACAAGTCTATGGCTACACCTTC; CDR3 protein: CASSRGQVYGYTF
J gene: TRBJ2-7; D gene: TRBD2; V gene: TRBV5-4; clone size: .; CDR3 DNA: TGTGCCAGCAGCTTGACTAGCGGCTCCTACGAGCGGTACTTC; CDR3 protein: CASSLTSGSYERYF
J gene: TRBJ1-2; D gene: .; V gene: TRBV7-9; clone size: .; CDR3 DNA: TGTGCCGGTAGGCGGGGCGCAGGCTATGGCTACACCTTC; CDR3 protein: CAGRRGAGYGYTF
J gene: TRBJ2-1; D gene: .; V gene: TRBV24-1; clone size: many; CDR3 DNA: TGTGCCACCAGTCTTAGGAAGATTGACTCCGCTACGGTCCACAATGAGCAGTTCTTC; CDR3 protein: CATSLRKIDSATVHNEQFF
J gene: TRBJ1-1; D gene: .; V gene: TRBV7-8; clone size: .; CDR3 DNA: TGTGCCAGCAGCAGAGGTCTGAACACTGAAGCTTTCTTT; CDR3 protein: CASSRGLNTEAFF
J gene: TRBJ2-3; D gene: TRBD2; V gene: TRBV12-3/TRBV12-4; clone size: .; CDR3 DNA: TGTGCCAGCAGCCCCCGGCGGTGGCTAGCGGGGGGTTACACAGATACGCAGTATTTT; CDR3 protein: CASSPRRWLAGGYTDTQYF
J gene: TRBJ2-7; D gene: TRBD2; V gene: TRBV15; clone size: .; CDR3 DNA: TGTGCCACCAGCAGCGTAGCGATAGCGGGGGGGGAGTACGAGCAGTACTTC; CDR3 protein: CATSSVAIAGGEYEQYF
J gene: TRBJ2-2; D gene: TRBD2; V gene: TRBV2; clone size: few; CDR3 DNA: TGTGCCAGCGGCTTCCCCGGGACTAGCGGGAGAGACACCGGGGAGCTGTTTTTT; CDR3 protein: CASGFPGTSGRDTGELFF
J gene: TRBJ1-1; D gene: TRBD1; V gene: TRBV5-1; clone size: .; CDR3 DNA: TGCGCCAGCAGCTCGGGACAGGGGCTGGCTTTCTTT; CDR3 protein: CASSSGQGLAFF
J gene: TRBJ2-3; D gene: .; V gene: TRBV15; clone size: .; CDR3 DNA: TGTGCCACCCTCCCCCCAGTAGGCGCGGTAGATACGCAGTATTTT; CDR3 protein: CATLPPVGAVDTQYF
J gene: TRBJ2-5; D gene: TRBD1; V gene: TRBV5-5; clone size: many; CDR3 DNA: TGTGCCAGCAGCCGGGACAGCTCAGAGTACTTC; CDR3 protein: CASSRDSSEYF
J gene: TRBJ2-7; D gene: .; V gene: TRBV25-1; clone size: .; CDR3 DNA: TGTGCCAGCAGTGAAGTAGGGCGGACCGAGCAGTACTTC; CDR3 protein: CASSEVGRTEQYF
J gene: TRBJ2-7; D gene: .; V gene: TRBV11-2; clone size: few; CDR3 DNA: TGTGCCAGCAGCCCCCCTTATAAGAGGACGGGTAACGAGCAGTACTTC; CDR3 protein: CASSPPYKRTGNEQYF
J gene: TRBJ2-7; D gene: TRBD2; V gene: TRBV12-3/TRBV12-4; clone size: many; CDR3 DNA: TGTGCCAGCAGTTTCGGGAGGGGCTACGAGCAGTACTTC; CDR3 protein: CASSFGRGYEQYF
J gene: TRBJ1-3; D gene: .; V gene: TRBV2; clone size: .; CDR3 DNA: TGTGCCAGCAGTATGACAACCGCGGGCATATATTTT; CDR3 protein: CASSMTTAGIYF
J gene: TRBJ1-2; D gene: TRBD1; V gene: TRBV2; clone size: many; CDR3 DNA: TGTGCCAGCAGTGCCTCCGGGACAGACCTTAACTATGGCTACACCTTC; CDR3 protein: CASSASGTDLNYGYTF
J gene: TRBJ1-6; D gene: .; V gene: TRBV25-1; clone size: .; CDR3 DNA: TGTGCCAGCAGTGCTCAGTATAATTCACCCCTCCACTTT; CDR3 protein: CASSAQYNSPLHF
J gene: TRBJ2-7; D gene: TRBD2; V gene: TRBV6-1; clone size: .; CDR3 DNA: TGTGCCAGCAGTAATAAAGCGGGAGGCTATTCCTACGAGCAGTACTTC; CDR3 protein: CASSNKAGGYSYEQYF
J gene: TRBJ1-1; D gene: .; V gene: TRBV19; clone size: many; CDR3 DNA: TGTGCCAGTAGAGTCGAAATGAACACTGAAGCTTTCTTT; CDR3 protein: CASRVEMNTEAFF
J gene: TRBJ2-3; D gene: TRBD2; V gene: TRBV11-1; clone size: .; CDR3 DNA: TGTGCCAGCAGAAACCCCCTAGCGGGGGCTGGCAATACGCAGTATTTT; CDR3 protein: CASRNPLAGAGNTQYF
J gene: TRBJ2-7; D gene: .; V gene: TRBV2; clone size: .; CDR3 DNA: TGTGCCAGCAGTGCAGATACCGGGACCTGGGACGAGCAGTACTTC; CDR3 protein: CASSADTGTWDEQYF
J gene: TRBJ1-1; D gene: TRBD1; V gene: TRBV30; clone size: .; CDR3 DNA: TGTGCCCACTCTCCGGGACAGTTGAACACTGAAGCTTTCTTT; CDR3 protein: CAHSPGQLNTEAFF
J gene: TRBJ2-1; D gene: .; V gene: TRBV7-2; clone size: .; CDR3 DNA: TGTGCCAGCAGCTTAGCGGGGTCCTACAATGAGCAGTTCTTC; CDR3 protein: CASSLAGSYNEQFF
J gene: TRBJ2-7; D gene: .; V gene: TRBV12-3/TRBV12-4; clone size: few; CDR3 DNA: TGTGCCAGCAGTTTAAGGGGGGCGAGCTCCTACGAGCAGTACTTC; CDR3 protein: CASSLRGASSYEQYF
J gene: TRBJ1-1; D gene: .; V gene: TRBV24-1; clone size: .; CDR3 DNA: TGTGCCAGGGGATTCCTGAACACTGAAGCTTTCTTT; CDR3 protein: CARGFLNTEAFF
J gene: TRBJ2-5; D gene: .; V gene: TRBV29-1; clone size: many; CDR3 DNA: TGCAGCGTTGACGAGGGAGGAGAGACCCAGTACTTC; CDR3 protein: CSVDEGGETQYF